The 18 T cell receptor beta chains below all came from one sample that was sequenced in a study of T cells after yellow fever vaccination. TCRdb independently ran MiXCR on the 5' RACE reads; one entry per CDR3 protein. The table has fewer than 650,000 distinct CDR3 sequences, just over 20% seen once. The source material was PBMCs, sampled 21 days after the first yellow fever vaccination. These receptors were collected from a man younger than 35 who received the YFV17D yellow fever vaccine.

The chain couples TRBV11-2 to TRBJ1-1; 8 bases match TRBD1. CDR1 and CDR2 from the germline V gene are SGHAT and FQNNGV. The CDR3 runs 19 residues. V gave up 4 bases and J gave up 1 base; unmatched junction bases: 17. The CDR3 coding sequence is TGTGCCAGCAGCTACCGGACAGGGTCACTCGGGGAGCGGAACACTGAAGCTTTCTTT. Its protein product is CASSYRTGSLGERNTEAFF.

For the CDR3, the DNA is TGTGCCACCCCCGGGGAAGTCACAGATACGCAGTATTTT. Protein: CATPGEVTDTQYF. This chain links TRBV7-9 with TRBJ2-3; the D gene is possibly TRBD2 (5 bases). Between the trimmed V and J ends, which lost 10 bases and 2 bases, there was a span of 13 bases. This CDR3 is built from 13 residues. Germline values: CDR1 SEHNR, CDR2 FQNEAQ (reference sequence).

The chain employs TRBV6-5 and TRBJ1-5; perhaps TRBD1 as D (5 bases). The CDR3 is 14 residues long. Deletions cut 1 base from V and 4 bases from J, with 8 bases between. Germline CDR1 is MNHEY and CDR2 is SVGAGI. The DNA of the CDR3 is TGTGCCAGCAGTTACTTGGGGGGAAATCAGCCCCAGCATTTT. Translation gives CASSYLGGNQPQHF.

This clonotype turned up a few times. The V call is TRBV20-1, the J call TRBJ2-1; D is ambiguous. V lost 2 bases and J lost 8, with 7 bases in between. Germline CDR1 is DFQATT and CDR2 is SNEGSKA (reference sequence). The CDR3 runs to 11 residues. The CDR3: CSARRADEQFF. DNA of the CDR3: TGCAGTGCTAGACGGGCGGATGAGCAGTTCTTC.

The chain carries TRBV4-1 and TRBJ1-1; a possible D gene is TRBD1 (5 bases). Trimming took off 1 base at V and 3 bases at J, with 12 bases between the two ends. The CDR3 runs 15 residues. CDR1 and CDR2 (germline): MGHRA, YSYEKL. This chain's CDR3 is CASSQGVGTDTEAFF. CDR3 DNA sequence: TGCGCCAGCAGCCAAGGCGTTGGGACCGACACTGAAGCTTTCTTT.

In this sample, this clonotype turned up a few times. The chain employs TRBV7-2 and TRBJ1-6; the D gene is possibly TRBD1 (6 bases). Trimming took off 5 bases at V and 1 base at J, with 15 bases between the two ends. This CDR3 is 17 amino acids long. Germline lookup yields CDR1 SGHTA and CDR2 FQGNSA. CDR3 residues: CASSRGGRVSYNSPLHF. The CDR3 DNA sequence: TGTGCCAGCAGCCGAGGGGGAAGGGTGTCCTATAATTCACCCCTCCACTTT.

This rearrangement joins TRBV7-9 to TRBJ1-2; D not resolved. V was clipped by 4 bases and J by 3 bases, with 15 bases between them. The CDR3 is 15 residues long. The germline V gene has CDR1 SEHNR and CDR2 FQNEAQ (reference sequence). The CDR3 is CASSYPVGFDYGYTF. CDR3 bases: TGTGCCAGCAGCTACCCGGTCGGGTTCGACTATGGCTACACCTTC.

The V and J genes are TRBV10-1 and TRBJ2-1; 9 nucleotides agree with TRBD1. V lost 7 bases, J lost 9 bases, and 10 bases stayed unmatched. Germline CDR1 WNHNN, CDR2 SYGVQD (reference sequence). The CDR3 length is 14 residues. Here the CDR3 DNA reads TGCGCCAGCAAGCCGGGACAGGGATATGGTGAGCAGTTCTTC. It translates to CASKPGQGYGEQFF.

In this sample, this clonotype turned up a few times. The chain couples TRBV20-1 to TRBJ1-5; no reliable D call. The CDR3 extends over 14 amino acids. In germline, CDR1 is DFQATT, CDR2 SNEGSKA (reference sequence). V lost 3 bases, J lost 3 bases, and 12 bases lay in between. The DNA of the CDR3 is TGCAGTGCTAGCCCAGGTCCGCCCAATCAGCCCCAGCATTTT. Translated: CSASPGPPNQPQHF.

This clonotype has more than one count but fewer than ten. This chain connects TRBV4-2 to TRBJ2-7; TRBD1 matches at 8 bases. This CDR3 contains 15 residues. V lost 4 bases to trimming and J lost 5 bases; unmatched junction nucleotides: 10. Germline CDR1 LGHNA, CDR2 YNFKEQ. CDR3 residues: CASSPGVQGGHEQYF. CDR3 in DNA: TGTGCCAGCAGCCCGGGGGTACAGGGGGGCCACGAGCAGTACTTC.

This clonotype was seen a few times. The chain recombines TRBV9 with TRBJ2-5; D gene unclear. Germline V CDR1 and CDR2: SGDLS, YYNGEE. V was clipped by 2 bases and J by 1 base, with 9 bases between them. CDR3 length: 14 residues. CDR3 sequence (DNA): TGTGCCAGCAGCGTTGGAAGGTTCCAAGAGACCCAGTACTTC. Translated, it gives CASSVGRFQETQYF.

This rearrangement joins TRBV5-4 to TRBJ2-5, with 9 positions matching TRBD1. The CDR3 runs to 14 residues. V shed 3 bases and J 5 bases; nucleotides not matched to a gene: 5. CDR1 and CDR2 (germline): SGHNT, YYREEE (reference sequence). The CDR3 spells CASSSKDRGETQYF. DNA of the CDR3: TGTGCCAGCAGCTCCAAGGACAGGGGCGAGACCCAGTACTTC.

This chain links TRBV2 with TRBJ2-4; weak D call: TRBD1 (5 bases). This CDR3 is 10 amino acids long. The V gene lost 4 bases and the J gene lost 14 bases, with 9 bases spanning the gap. Germline lookup yields CDR1 SNHLY and CDR2 FYNNEI. CDR3: CASSGGREYF. The CDR3 DNA reads TGTGCCAGCAGTGGGGGCCGGGAGTACTTC.

There are many counts of this clonotype. CDR3 nucleotides: TGTGCCAGCAGTTACCTACAGGCTACGCAGTATTTT. It specifies CASSYLQATQYF. The chain links TRBV6-2 or TRBV6-3 to TRBJ2-3, with D perhaps matching TRBD1 (5 bases). This CDR3 spans 12 amino acids. Per germline, CDR1 MNHEY and CDR2 SVGEGT. Trimming took off 2 bases at V and 8 bases at J, with 8 bases between the two ends.

The V and J genes are TRBV15 and TRBJ1-2, with D perhaps matching TRBD1 (6 bases). Trimming took off 7 bases at V and 1 base at J, with 16 bases between the two ends. The CDR3 consists of 15 residues. The germline gives CDR1 LNHNV, CDR2 YYDKDF (reference sequence). The CDR3 DNA reads as TGTGCCACCACCCCAGGGGCAGGGAGTAACTATGGCTACACCTTC. It codes for CATTPGAGSNYGYTF. The whole variable domain, filled in from reference TRBV15 and TRBJ1-2, reads DAMVIQNPRYQVTQFGKPVTLSCSQTLNHNVMYWYQQKSSQAPKLLFHYYDKDFNNEADTPDNFQSRRPNTSFCFLDIRSPGLGDTAMYLCATTPGAGSNYGYTFGSGTRLTVV.

The chain has TRBV12-3 or TRBV12-4 and TRBJ2-3; weak D call: TRBD1 (5 bases). The CDR3 consists of 13 residues. The germline V and J ends were trimmed by 6 bases and 4 bases, with 11 bases remaining between them. CDR3 protein: CASSPQGSDTQYF. The CDR3 DNA reads TGTGCCAGCAGCCCCCAGGGCTCAGATACGCAGTATTTT.

The rearrangement joins TRBV18 to TRBJ2-5; D might be TRBD1 (5 bases). Between the trimmed V and J ends, which lost 3 bases and 2 bases, there was a span of 22 bases. The CDR3 is made up of 18 amino acids. Looked up from germline, CDR1 is KGHSH and CDR2 is LQKENI. This chain's CDR3 is CASSPDSRSWGIQETQYF. Written as DNA, the CDR3 is TGTGCCAGCTCACCCGACAGCCGTTCTTGGGGTATACAAGAGACCCAGTACTTC.

The chain uses TRBV7-2 and TRBJ2-7, with 11 bases lining up with TRBD1. V trimming: 1 base; J trimming: 3 bases; junction bases outside the gene matches: 5. This CDR3 contains 16 residues. Germline V CDR1 and CDR2: SGHTA, FQGNSA. This chain's CDR3 is CASSLVGGQGGYEQYF. The DNA of the CDR3 is TGTGCCAGCAGCTTAGTGGGGGGACAGGGGGGCTACGAGCAGTACTTC.